This TCR beta chain emerged from a study of graft-versus-host responses after intestinal transplantation. About the research overall: Recipients had transplants, and these were multivisceral, liver-intestinal, or isolated intestinal.

Turning to this clone: Antigen specificity is unknown.

TCRdb's table, derived via immunoSEQ multiplex PCR, lists solely in-frame clones and lacks some. The sample holds around 100,000 clones, roughly 84% seen once. Study results and limitations: The presence of high graft-versus-host to host-versus-graft clonal ratios in allografts characterized patients with graft-donor T cell macrochimerism. Present in recipient marrow, GvH clones included some that appeared first in ileum or blood.

Germline loops: CDR1 SGHVS, CDR2 FNYEAQ. CDR3 size: 14 residues. V dropped 3 bases and J dropped 7 bases, with 10 bases sitting between them. Sequenced material: unstimulated CD4+ T cells sorted from spleen or lymph node cells, taken before intestinal transplant. This TCR came from a human donor who received an intestinal transplant. The rearrangement uses TRBV7-6 and TRBJ1-6, with no clear D. The chain's CDR3 is CASSFVGTNSPLHF. In DNA, the CDR3 is TGTGCCAGCAGCTTCGTGGGTACAAATTCACCCCTCCACTTT.